The T cell receptor (beta chain) described here comes from a study of blood T cell repertoires in COVID-19. As for the study in general: Sites in the United States, Italy and Spain provided acute and convalescent COVID-19 samples. Sources were T cells, B-cell-depleted T cells, or PBMCs; the material itself was cDNA or gDNA.

Germline CDR1 and CDR2: SEHNR and FQNEAQ (reference sequence). V lost 7 bases, J lost 0 bases, and 23 bases lay in between. CDR3 length: 18 amino acids. Libraries were prepared by immunoSEQ multiplex PCR; TCRdb keeps only in-frame clonotypes and omits some of them. The table records about 34,000 clones, more than 85% of them present only once. The gene calls are TRBV7-9 and TRBJ2-3; the D gene is possibly TRBD2 (6 bases). The source is a man aged 60 to 75 with active or convalescent COVID-19. The sequencing sample was made of peripheral blood. The CDR3 DNA reads TGTGCCAGCAATTCCCGGGACTTTTATCTCTCTAGCACAGATACGCAGTATTTT. Amino acids: CASNSRDFYLSSTDTQYF. The full variable domain, in which reference TRBV7-9 and TRBJ2-3 provide the parts outside the CDR3, is DTGVSQNPRHKITKRGQNVTFRCDPISEHNRLYWYRQTLGQGPEFLTYFQNEAQLEKSRLLSDRFSAERPKGSFSTLEIQRTEQGDSAMYLCASNSRDFYLSSTDTQYFGPGTRLTVL.